One and the same sample provided the 8 T cell receptor beta chains below, sequenced in a study of T cell responses to AZD1222 COVID-19 vaccine. Using immunoSEQ multiplex PCR, the repertoire was profiled, and TCRdb retains in-frame clones only, with some absent. The sample consists of some 150,000 clones, 90% of them appearing once. This specimen consisted of peripheral blood, obtained 28 days after the second dose of the MenACWY control vaccine. These receptors were obtained from an adult who received the MenACWY meningococcal vaccine as a control.

This chain uses TRBV28 with TRBJ2-7; 7 nucleotides line up with TRBD2. This CDR3 comprises 14 residues. CDR1 is MDHEN, CDR2 SYDVKM, per germline. Trimming cost V 8 bases and J 3 bases; bases outside gene matches: 10. The CDR3 sequence is CASGLAGMVYEQYF. CDR3 DNA: TGTGCCAGCGGATTAGCGGGCATGGTCTACGAGCAGTACTTC.

This chain uses TRBV30 with TRBJ1-5; 8 nucleotides match TRBD1. Trimming removed 0 bases from V and 7 bases from J; junction bases left unmatched: 5. This CDR3 spans 14 amino acids. CDR1 and CDR2 (germline): GTSNPN, SVGIG (reference sequence). The CDR3 nucleotides are TGTGCCTGGAGTGTCCGGACAGGGCAACAGCCCCAGCATTTT. As protein: CAWSVRTGQQPQHF.

The chain recombines TRBV6-5 with TRBJ2-1, with D unresolved. The CDR3 is 14 residues long. Germline V gene sequence: CDR1 MNHEY, CDR2 SVGAGI. V was cut by 0 bases and J by 5 bases, with 8 bases left in between. The CDR3 here is CASSYSFRDNEQFF. The CDR3 DNA reads TGTGCCAGCAGTTACTCGTTTAGGGACAATGAGCAGTTCTTC.

The count of this clone is one. CDR3 loop: CASSTSTWGIKFSGKYNEQFF. CDR3 nucleotide sequence: TGTGCCAGCAGTACCTCGACGTGGGGTATTAAATTTAGCGGAAAATACAATGAGCAGTTCTTC. The chain is built from TRBV6-2 or TRBV6-3 and TRBJ2-1, with D perhaps TRBD2 (6 bases). The CDR3 is 21 residues long. V gave up 5 bases and J gave up 4 bases, with 33 bases separating them. The germline V gene has CDR1 MNHEY and CDR2 SVGEGT.

The chain has TRBV6-5 and TRBJ2-7; D assignment may be TRBD1 or TRBD2 (5 bases each). Trimming pared 2 bases from V and 2 bases from J, leaving 16 bases between. The CDR3 length is 16 residues. In germline, CDR1 is MNHEY, CDR2 SVGAGI. The CDR3 loop reads CASSYLAGTVTYEQYF. CDR3 bases: TGTGCCAGCAGTTACCTTGCCGGGACGGTGACCTACGAGCAGTACTTC.

The rearrangement uses TRBV18 and TRBJ2-2, with 12 bases fitting TRBD2. Germline CDR1 reads KGHSH; CDR2 reads LQKENI. After removal of 3 bases from V and 6 bases from J, the junction contained 5 bases not matched to a gene. The CDR3 covers 16 residues. The DNA of the CDR3 is TGTGCCAGCTCACCCAGGACTAGCGGGATGCCCGGGGAGCTGTTTTTT. This encodes CASSPRTSGMPGELFF.

The chain is built from TRBV18 and TRBJ2-1, with TRBD2 matching 8 bases. Per the germline V gene, CDR1 is KGHSH and CDR2 is LQKENI. Losses at the gene ends were 4 bases for V and 2 bases for J; bases not matched to a gene: 10. The CDR3 is 17 residues long. CDR3 loop: CASSLSRPGLAYNEQFF. The CDR3 region has the DNA TGTGCCAGCTCACTGTCACGCCCGGGACTAGCCTACAATGAGCAGTTCTTC.

The chain links TRBV28 to TRBJ1-1, with TRBD1 as a possible D gene (5 bases). V dropped 5 bases and J dropped 1 base, with 8 bases sitting between them. Germline V gene lookup returns CDR1 MDHEN and CDR2 SYDVKM. The CDR3 contains 13 residues. CDR3 protein: CASSRQRNTEAFF. The CDR3 DNA reads TGTGCCAGCAGTAGACAGAGGAACACTGAAGCTTTCTTT.